What follows are 7 T cell receptor beta chains derived from one specimen sequenced in a study of CD8+CD57+ T cells in acquired aplastic anemia. Only patients with CD8+CD57+ cell expansion on flow cytometry were chosen for sequencing. The use of genomic DNA as template underpinned the TCR beta VDJ and CDR3 profiling. TCRdb analysed the reads with MiXCR anew, one entry per CDR3 protein. Counted here are about 120,000 distinct CDR3 sequences, 30% to 45% occurring once; the ten biggest clones make up 2.6%. Sequenced sample: sorted CD4+, CD8+, or CD8+CD57+ T cells (not recorded which) from PBMCs. The receptors were sampled from a human donor with aplastic anemia.

This clonotype was seen at least ten times. The chain links TRBV6-5 to TRBJ2-7; no reliable D call. The V and J ends lost 2 bases and 6 bases respectively, with 5 bases between them. Germline-derived CDR1 and CDR2 are MNHEY and SVGAGI. The CDR3 covers 11 residues. CDR3 protein: CASSYKAEQYF. DNA for the CDR3: TGTGCCAGCAGTTACAAGGCCGAGCAGTACTTC.

The table lists this clonotype with many counts. The chain uses TRBV2 and TRBJ2-3, with D possibly being TRBD1 (6 bases). The CDR3 loop spans 16 amino acids. V was trimmed by 1 base and J by 2 bases, leaving 13 bases between them. Germline loops: CDR1 SNHLY, CDR2 FYNNEI. The chain's CDR3 is CASSEGVQGNTDTQYF. The DNA of the CDR3 is TGTGCCAGCAGTGAAGGGGTCCAGGGGAACACAGATACGCAGTATTTT.

Details on this clonotype: A read error may explain this, as a much larger clone is one base away. The V and J genes are TRBV4-3 and TRBJ1-4; D uncertain. The V and J ends lost 0 bases and 8 bases respectively, with 13 bases between them. The CDR3 has 15 amino acids. CDR1 is LGHNA and CDR2 is YSLEER in the germline V gene. The CDR3 DNA follows: TGCGCCAGCAGCCAAGAGGTACGGGGAAGAGAAAAACTGTTTTTT. It yields the protein CASSQEVRGREKLFF.

This rearrangement joins TRBV20-1 to TRBJ1-1, with D unclear. The CDR3 sequence is 16 residues long. CDR1 and CDR2 from the germline V gene are DFQATT and SNEGSKA (reference sequence). The ends were cut back, 3 bases at V and 1 base at J, with 18 bases in the middle. CDR3 sequence: CSARLKPEVRNTEAFF. CDR3 bases: TGCAGTGCTAGGCTCAAACCCGAGGTAAGGAACACTGAAGCTTTCTTT.

At least ten counts were recorded for this clonotype. The chain has TRBV9 and TRBJ1-2, with a tentative D call TRBD1 (5 bases). Trimming removed 0 bases from V and 3 bases from J, with 12 bases in between. CDR1 is SGDLS and CDR2 is YYNGEE in the germline V gene. This CDR3 spans 15 amino acids. CDR3 region: CASSVEEGLDYGYTF. Here the CDR3 DNA reads TGTGCCAGCAGCGTAGAAGAGGGGCTAGACTATGGCTACACCTTC.

The table lists this clonotype with many counts. The rearrangement links TRBV19 to TRBJ1-1, with TRBD1 identical over 7 bases. Germline values: CDR1 LNHDA, CDR2 SQIVND (reference sequence). This CDR3 has 15 residues. J was trimmed by 4 bases and V by 3 bases; bases with no gene match: 8. CDR3 residues: CASSIPDRAGTEAFF. The CDR3 bases are TGTGCCAGTAGTATCCCCGACAGGGCGGGCACTGAAGCTTTCTTT.

This clonotype was seen ten or more times. The V call is TRBV5-1, the J call TRBJ2-7; the match to TRBD1 covers 10 bases. Germline-derived CDR1 and CDR2 are SGHRS and YFSETQ. Trimming removed 3 bases from V and 6 bases from J; junction bases left unmatched: 12. The CDR3 has 16 residues. The CDR3 is CASSYGTGDVRGEQYF. DNA for the CDR3: TGCGCCAGCAGCTACGGGACAGGGGATGTTAGAGGCGAGCAGTACTTC. The variable domain in full, completed from reference TRBV5-1 and TRBJ2-7, reads KAGVTQTPRYLIKTRGQQVTLSCSPISGHRSVSWYQQTPGQGLQFLFEYFSETQRNKGNFPGRFSGRQFSNSRSEMNVSTLELGDSALYLCASSYGTGDVRGEQYFGPGTRLTVT.